This TCR beta chain was documented in a study of CD8+CD57+ T cells in acquired aplastic anemia. Study information: DNA recovered from sorted CD4+ and CD8+ cells had a mean of around 3.3 ug.

Genomic DNA, the template, was used for profiling of the TCR beta VDJ and CDR3. TCRdb ran MiXCR on the reads and lists one entry per CDR3 protein. The sample records 250,000 to 300,000 distinct CDR3 sequences, 56% being singletons. Points on this clonotype: Its target is unknown.

The V end was cut by 2 bases, the J end by 7 bases, with 18 bases between. CDR3 length: 15 residues. The germline V gene has CDR1 SNHLY and CDR2 FYNNEI. Whole-study results and caveats: Found in both controls and patients were approximately 31 CD8+ CDR3 sequences. Levels of CD8+ Simpson's diversity were not significantly distinct in patients versus controls.

Input material: sorted CD4+, CD8+, or CD8+CD57+ T cells (not recorded which) from PBMCs. The rearrangement uses TRBV2 and TRBJ2-7, with a tentative D call TRBD2 (6 bases). This receptor was identified in a human donor with severe aplastic anemia or a healthy control (not recorded which). The CDR3 region has the DNA TGTGCCAGCAGTGAAAGGGTTGGGGGGTTCGGGGAGCAGTACTTC. Translating gives CASSERVGGFGEQYF.